This is a list of T cell receptor beta chains from one sample in a study of shared clonotypes between healthy human individuals. Sequencing was performed with immunoSEQ multiplex PCR; in TCRdb, only in-frame clones are kept and a portion is missing. This sample has more than 2 million clones, with approximately 95% found just once. Sequenced: naive CD4+ T cells sorted from blood. Receptors originate from a man between 18 and 29 years old in good health. Each CDR3 is given with its conserved first and last residue. The D gene is left open where the match is weak. The size field is filled for only some rows; it gives once, few, many or a size class.

d_call | j_call | clone_size | v_call | cdr3_aa | cdr3_nt
. | TRBJ2-3 | once | TRBV29-1 | CSVLGPTDTQYF | TGCAGCGTGTTGGGACCCACAGATACGCAGTATTTT
. | TRBJ1-3 | . | TRBV6-6 | CASSYGGKGNTIYF | TGTGCCAGCAGTTACGGGGGGAAAGGAAACACCATATATTTT
TRBD2 | TRBJ2-3 | . | TRBV5-4 | CASSPGLAGPTDTQYF | TGTGCCAGCAGCCCGGGACTAGCGGGTCCCACAGATACGCAGTATTTT
. | TRBJ2-7 | . | TRBV11-2 | CASSPSGTLYEQYF | TGTGCCAGCAGCCCATCCGGGACCCTCTACGAGCAGTACTTC
TRBD1 | TRBJ1-1 | . | TRBV5-1 | CASSAQGGNTEAFF | TGCGCCAGCAGCGCGCAGGGGGGGAACACTGAAGCTTTCTTT
. | TRBJ1-1 | . | TRBV20-1 | CSARAQFEAFF | TGCAGTGCTAGAGCCCAGTTTGAAGCTTTCTTT
TRBD1 | TRBJ1-1 | . | TRBV7-9 | CASTRDRGDTEAFF | TGTGCCAGCACACGAGACAGGGGAGACACTGAAGCTTTCTTT
. | TRBJ2-1 | . | TRBV27 | CATQRGLGEQFF | TGTGCCACCCAACGGGGACTTGGTGAGCAGTTCTTC
. | TRBJ2-1 | . | TRBV18 | CASSPMQGPGNEQFF | TGTGCCAGCTCACCGATGCAGGGCCCCGGCAATGAGCAGTTCTTC
TRBD1 | TRBJ1-6 | few | TRBV27 | CASSLNRGSPLHF | TGTGCCAGCAGTTTAAACAGGGGGTCACCCCTCCACTTT
TRBD1 | TRBJ1-2 | . | TRBV29-1 | CSVEDRGGYTF | TGCAGCGTGGAGGACAGGGGTGGCTACACCTTC
TRBD2 | TRBJ2-3 | . | TRBV4-1 | CASSQVGISGAWATQYF | TGCGCCAGCAGCCAGGTGGGGATTAGCGGGGCCTGGGCGACGCAGTATTTT
. | TRBJ1-2 | . | TRBV28 | CASRTPQAGLANYGYTF | TGTGCCAGCAGGACCCCCCAGGCAGGGCTAGCTAACTATGGCTACACCTTC
. | TRBJ2-7 | once | TRBV25-1 | CASSEGGTVKRKSYEQYF | TGTGCCAGCAGTGAGGGAGGGACAGTAAAGAGGAAGAGCTACGAGCAGTACTTC
. | TRBJ1-2 | . | TRBV7-9 | CASSFRENYGYTF | TGTGCCAGCAGCTTCCGGGAGAACTATGGCTACACCTTC
TRBD2 | TRBJ2-7 | . | TRBV7-8 | CASSLVLAPYLYEQYF | TGTGCCAGCAGCTTAGTACTAGCGCCCTACCTTTACGAGCAGTACTTC
. | TRBJ1-3 | . | TRBV25-1 | CASTGGGKLAGNTIYF | TGTGCCAGCACGGGCGGGGGGAAGCTTGCTGGAAACACCATATATTTT
. | TRBJ2-1 | few | TRBV20-1 | CSASFYNEQFF | TGCAGTGCTAGTTTCTACAATGAGCAGTTCTTC
TRBD2 | TRBJ2-7 | . | TRBV12-5 | CASGNGLAGSREQYF | TGTGCTAGTGGTAACGGACTAGCGGGATCGAGGGAGCAGTACTTC
. | TRBJ2-7 | . | TRBV7-2 | CASSLSRPSYEQYF | TGTGCCAGCAGCTTATCGCGTCCATCCTACGAGCAGTACTTC
. | TRBJ1-4 | . | TRBV7-9 | CASSFIGVKEKLFF | TGTGCCAGCAGCTTCATAGGGGTGAAAGAAAAACTGTTTTTT
. | TRBJ2-7 | . | TRBV6-6 | CASSYGPGTEEQYF | TGTGCCAGCAGTTACGGACCCGGGACCGAAGAGCAGTACTTC
TRBD2 | TRBJ2-3 | . | TRBV9 | CASSVGLAGDPDTQYF | TGTGCCAGCAGCGTAGGACTAGCGGGAGATCCAGATACGCAGTATTTT
TRBD1 | TRBJ2-7 | . | TRBV5-1 | CASSSQGQGNEQYF | TGCGCCAGCAGCTCGCAGGGACAGGGGAACGAGCAGTACTTC
TRBD1 | TRBJ1-5 | . | TRBV2 | CASSFDRGNQPQHF | TGTGCCAGCAGTTTTGACAGGGGAAATCAGCCCCAGCATTTT
TRBD2 | TRBJ2-1 | . | TRBV9 | CASSVVGSGRGEQFF | TGTGCCAGCAGCGTAGTTGGTAGCGGGAGAGGTGAGCAGTTCTTC
TRBD2 | TRBJ2-7 | . | TRBV5-1 | CASSPNLAGQTYEQYF | TGCGCCAGCAGCCCCAACCTAGCGGGCCAGACCTACGAGCAGTACTTC
TRBD1 | TRBJ1-2 | . | TRBV5-1 | CASSPDDRVGGYTF | TGCGCCAGCAGCCCCGATGACAGGGTGGGTGGCTACACCTTC
. | TRBJ2-5 | . | TRBV11-3 | CASSPGLRETQYF | TGTGCCAGCAGCCCCGGACTACGGGAGACCCAGTACTTC
TRBD2 | TRBJ2-1 | . | TRBV10-3 | CAISESIAGGPDNEQFF | TGTGCCATCAGTGAGTCGATCGCGGGAGGGCCGGACAATGAGCAGTTCTTC
TRBD2 | TRBJ2-7 | . | TRBV5-1 | CASSETPSGSSYEQYF | TGCGCCAGCAGCGAGACCCCTAGCGGTAGCTCCTACGAGCAGTACTTC
TRBD1 | TRBJ2-5 | . | TRBV5-4 | CASSLQTGGTETQYF | TGTGCCAGCAGTTTACAGACAGGGGGCACAGAGACCCAGTACTTC
. | TRBJ2-4 | . | TRBV2 | CARIPGHIQYF | TGTGCCAGGATACCGGGCCACATTCAGTACTTC
. | TRBJ1-4 | . | TRBV6-1 | CASRARNEKLFF | TGTGCCAGCAGGGCGAGAAATGAAAAACTGTTTTTT
. | TRBJ2-3 | . | TRBV6-5 | CASSYSILSPDTQYF | TGTGCCAGCAGTTACTCCATTTTAAGTCCAGATACGCAGTATTTT
TRBD1 | TRBJ2-2 | . | TRBV5-1 | CASTVQGADTGELFF | TGCGCCAGCACCGTACAGGGGGCGGACACCGGGGAGCTGTTTTTT
. | TRBJ1-6 | few | TRBV28 | CASSQDSARSPLHF | TGTGCCAGCAGTCAGGACTCAGCTAGATCACCCCTCCACTTT
TRBD2 | TRBJ2-5 | . | TRBV4-2 | CASSRTSGAGETQYF | TGTGCCAGCAGCCGGACTAGCGGAGCAGGGGAGACCCAGTACTTC
TRBD2 | TRBJ2-4 | once | TRBV9 | CASSEAPGGGLAKNIQYF | TGTGCCAGCAGCGAGGCCCCGGGGGGAGGTCTAGCCAAAAACATTCAGTACTTC
. | TRBJ1-3 | . | TRBV7-2 | CASSFTINSGNTIYF | TGTGCCAGCAGCTTCACAATAAACTCTGGAAACACCATATATTTT
. | TRBJ1-2 | . | TRBV5-1 | CASSSREHNYGYTF | TGCGCCAGCAGTTCCAGGGAACATAACTATGGCTACACCTTC
. | TRBJ1-6 | . | TRBV18 | CASSVSGNNSPLHF | TGTGCCAGCTCAGTATCAGGGAATAATTCACCCCTCCACTTT
TRBD1 | TRBJ2-7 | . | TRBV29-1 | CSVTTGVEQYF | TGCAGCGTTACGACAGGGGTCGAGCAGTACTTC
. | TRBJ2-5 | . | TRBV29-1 | CSVDPGETQYF | TGCAGCGTTGACCCTGGGGAGACCCAGTACTTC
. | TRBJ1-2 | . | TRBV27 | CASSLGGGMNYGYTF | TGTGCCAGCAGTTTAGGCGGGGGGATGAACTATGGCTACACCTTC
TRBD2 | TRBJ2-5 | once | TRBV2 | CASSTSGNKAQYF | TGTGCCAGCAGTACCAGCGGGAATAAGGCCCAGTACTTC
. | TRBJ2-7 | . | TRBV7-9 | CASSSWTTGPPSQQYF | TGTGCCAGCAGCTCTTGGACCACAGGGCCCCCCTCGCAGCAGTACTTC
TRBD1 | TRBJ1-2 | . | TRBV30 | CAWSGTGTYGYTF | TGTGCCTGGAGTGGGACAGGGACCTATGGCTACACCTTC
. | TRBJ1-5 | . | TRBV7-2 | CASSFLGDGNQPQHF | TGTGCCAGCAGCTTCCTCGGAGACGGCAATCAGCCCCAGCATTTT
. | TRBJ2-2 | . | TRBV7-2 | CASSLRFYTGELFF | TGTGCCAGCAGCTTAAGGTTCTACACCGGGGAGCTGTTTTTT
. | TRBJ2-2 | . | TRBV6-5 | CASSPGTNTGELFF | TGTGCCAGCAGCCCTGGCACGAACACCGGGGAGCTGTTTTTT
TRBD2 | TRBJ2-7 | . | TRBV27 | CASRAYGGSSYEQYF | TGTGCCAGCAGAGCTTACGGGGGGAGCTCCTACGAGCAGTACTTC
. | TRBJ2-2 | . | TRBV30 | CAWSGQGPGELFF | TGTGCCTGGAGTGGTCAGGGGCCCGGGGAGCTGTTTTTT
. | TRBJ2-7 | once | TRBV29-1 | CSVDRAGWTGTYEQYF | TGCAGCGTTGACCGCGCCGGTTGGACGGGGACCTACGAGCAGTACTTC
. | TRBJ1-5 | . | TRBV4-3 | CASSQDWTGNQPQHF | TGCGCCAGCAGCCAAGATTGGACGGGGAATCAGCCCCAGCATTTT